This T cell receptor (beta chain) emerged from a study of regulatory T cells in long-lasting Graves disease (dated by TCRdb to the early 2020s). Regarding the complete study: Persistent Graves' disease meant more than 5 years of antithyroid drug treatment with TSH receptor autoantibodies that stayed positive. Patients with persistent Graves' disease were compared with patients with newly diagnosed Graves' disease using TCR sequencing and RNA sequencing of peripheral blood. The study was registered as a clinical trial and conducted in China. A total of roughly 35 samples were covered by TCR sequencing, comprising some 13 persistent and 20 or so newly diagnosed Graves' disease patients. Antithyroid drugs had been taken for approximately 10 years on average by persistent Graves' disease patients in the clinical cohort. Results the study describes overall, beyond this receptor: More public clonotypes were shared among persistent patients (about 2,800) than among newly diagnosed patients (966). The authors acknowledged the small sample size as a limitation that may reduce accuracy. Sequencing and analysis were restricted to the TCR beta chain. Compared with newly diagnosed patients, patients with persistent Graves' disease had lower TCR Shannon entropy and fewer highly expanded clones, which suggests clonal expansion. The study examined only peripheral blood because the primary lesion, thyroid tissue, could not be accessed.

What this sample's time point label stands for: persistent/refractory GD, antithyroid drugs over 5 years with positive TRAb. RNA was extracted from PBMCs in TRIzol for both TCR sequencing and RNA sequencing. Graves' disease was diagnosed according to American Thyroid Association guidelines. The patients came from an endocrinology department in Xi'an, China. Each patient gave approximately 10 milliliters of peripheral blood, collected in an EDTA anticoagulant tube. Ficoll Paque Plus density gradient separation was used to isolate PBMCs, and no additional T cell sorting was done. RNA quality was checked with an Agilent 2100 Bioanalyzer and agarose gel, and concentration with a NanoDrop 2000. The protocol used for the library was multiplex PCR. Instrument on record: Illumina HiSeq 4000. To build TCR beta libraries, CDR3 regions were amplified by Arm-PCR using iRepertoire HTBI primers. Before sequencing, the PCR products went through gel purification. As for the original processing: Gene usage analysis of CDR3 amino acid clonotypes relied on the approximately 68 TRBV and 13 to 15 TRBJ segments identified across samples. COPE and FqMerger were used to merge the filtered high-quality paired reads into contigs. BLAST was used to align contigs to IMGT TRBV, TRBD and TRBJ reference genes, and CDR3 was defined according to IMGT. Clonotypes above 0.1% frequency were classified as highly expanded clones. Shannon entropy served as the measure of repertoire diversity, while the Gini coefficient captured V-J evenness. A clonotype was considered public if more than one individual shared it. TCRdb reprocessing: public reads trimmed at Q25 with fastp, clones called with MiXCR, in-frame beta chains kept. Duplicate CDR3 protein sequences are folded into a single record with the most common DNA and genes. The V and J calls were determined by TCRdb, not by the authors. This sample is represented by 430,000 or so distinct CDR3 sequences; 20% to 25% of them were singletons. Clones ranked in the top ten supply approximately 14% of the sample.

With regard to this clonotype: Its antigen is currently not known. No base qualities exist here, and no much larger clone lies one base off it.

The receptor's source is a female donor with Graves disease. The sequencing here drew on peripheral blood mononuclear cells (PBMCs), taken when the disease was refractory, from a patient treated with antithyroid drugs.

The sequenced DNA is TGTGCCAGCAGCACTTCGGAGGATCAGCCCCAGCATTTT. Translated, it reads CASSTSEDQPQHF. The receptor chain draws on TRBV12-3 or TRBV12-4 and TRBJ1-5; the D gene cannot be resolved reliably. Its CDR3 holds 13 amino acids, cysteine through phenylalanine. Only CDR3 DNA is held: 39 bases, read in frame from base 1. V is shortened by 6 bases, J by 5 bases, and the region joining them spans 11 bases.